This TCR beta chain was sequenced during a study of T cells in Graves' hyperthyroidism and ophthalmopathy. Study-level points and caveats: Most thyroid clonotypes that were expanded above 0.001 also turned up in blood.

Amplified regions were TCR beta CDR3 sequences from RNA transcripts. First-round RT-PCR with HTBI primers amplified the TCR CDR3 region. One entry per CDR3 protein results from TCRdb running MiXCR on the multiplex PCR reads. The sample records a few hundred thousand distinct CDR3 sequences, 40% to 55% being singletons. Turning to this clonotype: What it binds is unknown.

It was considered stable Graves' hyperthyroidism when ophthalmopathy did not progress within 18 months. Patients having uncontrolled infection, another autoimmune disease, pregnancy or lactation were not included. This receptor was taken from a woman younger than 35 with Graves' hyperthyroidism. The sample taken for sequencing was peripheral blood or thyroid tissue (not recorded which).

This CDR3 is CASRGSGSFSNEQFF. DNA of the CDR3: TGTGCCAGCAGGGGTAGCGGGAGCTTTTCCAATGAGCAGTTCTTC. The gene calls are TRBV2 and TRBJ2-1; 9 bases are shared with TRBD2. This CDR3 has 15 amino acids. J was trimmed by 6 bases and V by 6 bases; bases with no gene match: 9. The germline V gene encodes CDR1 SNHLY and CDR2 FYNNEI.